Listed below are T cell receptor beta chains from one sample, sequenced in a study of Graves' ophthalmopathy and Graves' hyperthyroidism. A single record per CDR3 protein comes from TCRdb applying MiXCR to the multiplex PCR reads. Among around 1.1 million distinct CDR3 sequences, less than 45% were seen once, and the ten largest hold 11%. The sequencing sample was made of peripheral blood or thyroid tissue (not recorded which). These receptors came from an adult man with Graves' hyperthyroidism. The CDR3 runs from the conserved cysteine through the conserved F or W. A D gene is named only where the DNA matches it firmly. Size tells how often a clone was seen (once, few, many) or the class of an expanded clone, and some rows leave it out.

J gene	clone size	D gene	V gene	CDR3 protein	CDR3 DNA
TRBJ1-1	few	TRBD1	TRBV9	CASRSDRGFGTEAFF	TGTGCCAGCAGAAGTGACAGGGGCTTTGGGACTGAAGCTTTCTTT
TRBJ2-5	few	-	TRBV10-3	CATLAARGEETQYF	TGTGCCACGCTCGCCGCCAGGGGCGAAGAGACCCAGTACTTC
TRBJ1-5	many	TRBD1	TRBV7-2	CASSLAAGGRDQPQHF	TGTGCCAGCAGCTTAGCAGCAGGGGGTCGGGATCAGCCCCAGCATTTT
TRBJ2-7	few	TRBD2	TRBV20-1	CSAKGPGLGGTYEQYF	TGCAGTGCTAAAGGCCCTGGACTAGGCGGGACCTACGAGCAGTACTTC
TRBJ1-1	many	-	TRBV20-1	CSAKIVQGEAFF	TGCAGTGCAAAAATTGTCCAGGGTGAAGCTTTCTTT
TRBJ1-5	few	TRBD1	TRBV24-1	CATNRGLGQPQHF	TGTGCCACCAACAGGGGGCTTGGTCAGCCCCAGCATTTT
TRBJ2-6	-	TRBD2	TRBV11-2	CASSHAGAGGRANVLTF	TGTGCCAGCTCCCACGCCGGAGCGGGGGGTCGGGCCAACGTCCTGACTTTC
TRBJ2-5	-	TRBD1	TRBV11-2	CAWSGSRGPQETQYF	TGTGCCTGGAGTGGTAGCAGGGGGCCCCAAGAGACCCAGTACTTC
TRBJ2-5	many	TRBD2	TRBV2	CASGQREYQETQYF	TGTGCCAGCGGACAGCGGGAGTACCAAGAGACCCAGTACTTC
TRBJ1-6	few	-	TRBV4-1	CASSQDQVSPLHF	TGCGCCAGCAGCCAAGATCAGGTGTCACCCCTCCACTTT
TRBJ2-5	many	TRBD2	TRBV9	CASSGLAGQETQYF	TGTGCCAGCAGCGGACTAGCGGGACAAGAGACCCAGTACTTC
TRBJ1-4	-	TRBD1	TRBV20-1	CSARPGTGDEKLFF	TGCAGTGCTAGACCTGGGACAGGGGATGAAAAACTGTTTTTT
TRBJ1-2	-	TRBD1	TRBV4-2	CASSHRGQGAVYGYTF	TGTGCCAGCAGCCACCGAGGACAGGGGGCTGTCTATGGCTACACCTTC
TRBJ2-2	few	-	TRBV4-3	CASSVDINTGELFF	TGCGCCAGCAGCGTGGACATCAACACCGGGGAGCTGTTTTTT
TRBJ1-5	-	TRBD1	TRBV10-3	CAIKGQGTEHF	TGTGCCATCAAAGGACAGGGGACCGAGCATTTT
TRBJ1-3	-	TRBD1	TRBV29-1	CSVEDRGQRSGNTIYF	TGCAGCGTTGAAGATCGGGGACAGCGCTCTGGAAACACCATATATTTT
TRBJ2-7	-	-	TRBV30	CAWNRDPLSEQYF	TGTGCCTGGAACCGGGACCCTCTGTCCGAGCAGTACTTC